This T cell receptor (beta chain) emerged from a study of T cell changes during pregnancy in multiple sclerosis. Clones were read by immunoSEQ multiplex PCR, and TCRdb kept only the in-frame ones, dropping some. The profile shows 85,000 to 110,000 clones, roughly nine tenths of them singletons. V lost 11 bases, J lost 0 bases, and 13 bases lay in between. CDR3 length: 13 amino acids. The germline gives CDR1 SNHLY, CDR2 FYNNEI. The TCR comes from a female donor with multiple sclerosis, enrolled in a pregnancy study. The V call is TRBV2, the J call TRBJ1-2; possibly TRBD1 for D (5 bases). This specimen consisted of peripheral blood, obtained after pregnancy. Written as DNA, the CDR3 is TGTGCCGGAAAAAGACAGACTAACTATGGCTACACCTTC. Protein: CAGKRQTNYGYTF. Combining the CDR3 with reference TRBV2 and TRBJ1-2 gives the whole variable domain EPEVTQTPSHQVTQMGQEVILRCVPISNHLYFYWYRQILGQKVEFLVSFYNNEISEKSEIFDDQFSVERPDGSNFTLKIRSTKLEDSAMYFCAGKRQTNYGYTFGSGTRLTVV.